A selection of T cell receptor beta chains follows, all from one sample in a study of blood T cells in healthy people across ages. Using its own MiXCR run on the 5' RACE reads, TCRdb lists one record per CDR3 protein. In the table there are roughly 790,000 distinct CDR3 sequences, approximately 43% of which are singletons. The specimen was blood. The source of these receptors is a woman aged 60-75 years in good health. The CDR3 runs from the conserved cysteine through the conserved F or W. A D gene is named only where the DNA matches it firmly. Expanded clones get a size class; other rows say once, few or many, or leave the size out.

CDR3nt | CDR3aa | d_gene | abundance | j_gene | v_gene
TGTGCCAGCAGCTTAGAGCACGGCGATGAGCAGTTCTTC | CASSLEHGDEQFF | NA | NA | TRBJ2-1 | TRBV7-9
TGTGCCAGCAGCCAAAATCCGACAGCAAGCCTAGCCAAAAACATTCAGTACTTC | CASSQNPTASLAKNIQYF | NA | NA | TRBJ2-4 | TRBV14
TGTGCCAGCAGTCTTCGTGCCGTCAGGACCGGGGAGCTGTTTTTT | CASSLRAVRTGELFF | NA | NA | TRBJ2-2 | TRBV6-5
TGTGCCACCTCTAACTCGGGGCAGGGAACCTACAATGAGCAGTTCTTC | CATSNSGQGTYNEQFF | NA | many | TRBJ2-1 | TRBV24-1
TGTGCCAGCAGCATGGGCAATGAGCAGTTCTTC | CASSMGNEQFF | NA | few | TRBJ2-1 | TRBV9
TGTGCCAGCACCCCAGAAAGGACAGGAAACTATGGCTACACCTTC | CASTPERTGNYGYTF | TRBD1 | NA | TRBJ1-2 | TRBV3-1
TGTGCCAGCAGTGAACTCGGGGGCTACAATGAGCAGTTCTTC | CASSELGGYNEQFF | NA | few | TRBJ2-1 | TRBV25-1
TGTGCCAGCAGCGCGGTGAGGGGGCCCTATGGCTACACCTTC | CASSAVRGPYGYTF | TRBD1 | NA | TRBJ1-2 | TRBV9
TGCGCCAGCAGCCCCCCAATGAGAGCAGGGTCACCTTCGGGCGGGGAGCTGTTTTTT | CASSPPMRAGSPSGGELFF | NA | NA | TRBJ2-2 | TRBV5-1
TGTGCCAGCAGCCCTAGGGGGATCGCGACTAATGAAAAACTGTTTTTT | CASSPRGIATNEKLFF | NA | NA | TRBJ1-4 | TRBV7-9
TGTGCCAGCAGCGTCACAGGGTTGGGAGGCTACACCTTC | CASSVTGLGGYTF | NA | few | TRBJ1-2 | TRBV9
TGTGCCAGCAGCCCCGACCCCTACAATGAGCAGTTCTTC | CASSPDPYNEQFF | NA | NA | TRBJ2-1 | TRBV3-1
TGTGCCAGCAGGGGACTAGCGGGGGGATTTTACAATGAGCAGTTCTTC | CASRGLAGGFYNEQFF | TRBD2 | NA | TRBJ2-1 | TRBV12-3/TRBV12-4
TGTGCCAGCAGCTTAGCTAGCGGGAGGAATGAGCAGTACTTC | CASSLASGRNEQYF | TRBD2 | NA | TRBJ2-5 | TRBV7-3
TGTGCCAGCAGCATAGGGACAGATAACTATGGCTACACCTTC | CASSIGTDNYGYTF | TRBD1 | NA | TRBJ1-2 | TRBV5-5
TGCAGTGCTAGAGACTTAGCGGACTACCTGGTGGGGGAGCAGTTCTTC | CSARDLADYLVGEQFF | NA | NA | TRBJ2-1 | TRBV20-1
TGCAGTGCTAGAACCCTGGGACAGAAGAACACTGAAGCTTTCTTT | CSARTLGQKNTEAFF | TRBD1 | NA | TRBJ1-1 | TRBV20-1
TGTGCCAGCAGCTCCTTCCCAGGGGAGGGGGCCGAGCAGTACTTC | CASSSFPGEGAEQYF | NA | many | TRBJ2-7 | TRBV7-2
TGTGCCACCAGTGATTCTGGGGAGACCCAGTACTTC | CATSDSGETQYF | NA | few | TRBJ2-5 | TRBV24-1
TGCGCCATCAGCCAAGATTCGCCAGGAGAAGCTTTCTTT | CAISQDSPGEAFF | NA | NA | TRBJ1-1 | TRBV4-1
TGTGCCACCCACCCGGGACAGGGTAATACGCAGTATTTT | CATHPGQGNTQYF | TRBD1 | NA | TRBJ2-3 | TRBV10-3
TGTGCCAGCAGTTCGGGTTACGGGGTCGACTATGGCTACACCTTC | CASSSGYGVDYGYTF | NA | NA | TRBJ1-2 | TRBV6-6
TGTGCCAGCAGCCAAGCAGGTACGGTTAAGGGCGGCTACACCTTC | CASSQAGTVKGGYTF | NA | NA | TRBJ1-2 | TRBV4-2
TGTACCAGCAGCTTTGGCGCCGTGGCGCCCTACGAGCAGTACTTC | CTSSFGAVAPYEQYF | NA | NA | TRBJ2-7 | TRBV7-3
TGCGCCAGCAGCCGGGACAAGTTGTATCAGCCCCAGCATTTT | CASSRDKLYQPQHF | NA | NA | TRBJ1-5 | TRBV4-3
TGCAGTGCCACCAGACAGGAGGTGCGGGGCTACACCTTC | CSATRQEVRGYTF | NA | NA | TRBJ1-2 | TRBV20-1
TGCAGTGCCGGAAAAGCGGGAGTCTCCTACAATGAGCAGTTCTTC | CSAGKAGVSYNEQFF | TRBD2 | NA | TRBJ2-1 | TRBV20-1
TGTGCCAGCAGCGTAGGCAGGGGCGAGGGCACTGAAGCTTTCTTT | CASSVGRGEGTEAFF | NA | NA | TRBJ1-1 | TRBV9
TGTGCCAGCAGCCAGCGCCCCCAGGGGGTCACTGAAGCTTTCTTT | CASSQRPQGVTEAFF | TRBD1 | NA | TRBJ1-1 | TRBV3-1
TGTGCCAGCAGCGTAGGGGAGCTAGCGGGAAGGAATGAGCAGTTCTTC | CASSVGELAGRNEQFF | TRBD2 | NA | TRBJ2-1 | TRBV9
TGTGCCAGCAGCCCCGGGGCCCTTAGGGGCACTGAAGCTTTCTTT | CASSPGALRGTEAFF | NA | once | TRBJ1-1 | TRBV11-3
TGTGCCAGCAGCCTCATACAGGCTCTCGAGCAGTACTTC | CASSLIQALEQYF | NA | few | TRBJ2-7 | TRBV7-2
TGTGCCATCAGTAGGGGACTAGCGGGAGGCGGGGCAGATACGCAGTATTTT | CAISRGLAGGGADTQYF | TRBD2 | once | TRBJ2-3 | TRBV10-3